In its sample, the clone carrying this T cell receptor (beta chain) was seen a few times. This entry belongs to a study of shared clonotypes between healthy human individuals. Germline lookup yields CDR1 ENHRY and CDR2 SYGVKD. There are 14 residues in the CDR3. V shed 5 bases, J shed 3 bases, and the junction held 0 bases outside the gene matches. Using immunoSEQ multiplex PCR, the repertoire was profiled, and TCRdb retains in-frame clones only, with some absent. The sample lists over 400,000 clones; over 70% were seen once. The TCR comes from a woman aged 40 to 50 in good health. Some clones in this sample may be carry-over from other donors' samples. Material: PBMCs. V usage is TRBV10-3 and J usage is TRBJ2-5; 13 bases are shared with TRBD2. CDR3 amino acids: CAISTSGGEETQYF. The CDR3 bases are TGTGCCATCAGTACTAGCGGGGGGGAAGAGACCCAGTACTTC.